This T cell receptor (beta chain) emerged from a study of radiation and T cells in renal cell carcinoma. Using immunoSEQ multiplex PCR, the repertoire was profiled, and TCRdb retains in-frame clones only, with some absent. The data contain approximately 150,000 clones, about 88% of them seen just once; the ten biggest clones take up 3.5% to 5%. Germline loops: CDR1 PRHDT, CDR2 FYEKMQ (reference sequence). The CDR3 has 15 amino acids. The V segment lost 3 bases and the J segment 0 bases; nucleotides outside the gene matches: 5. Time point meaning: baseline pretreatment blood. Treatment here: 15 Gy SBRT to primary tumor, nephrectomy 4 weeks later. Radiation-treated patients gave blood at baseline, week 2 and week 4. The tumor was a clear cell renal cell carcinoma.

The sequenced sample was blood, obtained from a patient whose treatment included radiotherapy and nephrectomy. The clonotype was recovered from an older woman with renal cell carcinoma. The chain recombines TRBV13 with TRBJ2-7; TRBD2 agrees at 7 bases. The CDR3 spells CASSFRDYVSYEQYF. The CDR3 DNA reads TGTGCCAGCAGCTTCCGGGACTACGTCTCCTACGAGCAGTACTTC.